The present entry profiles one T cell receptor (beta chain) with its context. The data were obtained in a study of blood T cell repertoires in COVID-19. Looking at the study overall: Samples of COVID-19 (acute and convalescent) were obtained from the United States, Italy and Spain. In each case, the material was cDNA or gDNA derived from T cells, B-cell-depleted T cells, or PBMCs.

Germline V gene lookup returns CDR1 SGDLS and CDR2 YYNGEE. The CDR3 totals 18 residues. J gave up 3 bases and V 0 bases, and 9 bases lay outside the gene matches. Profiled with immunoSEQ multiplex PCR; TCRdb holds only in-frame clones, not every one. The repertoire holds approximately 240,000 clones, with 65% to 80% as singletons. This receptor was taken from a woman aged 35 to 49 with active or convalescent COVID-19. The V and J genes are TRBV9 and TRBJ2-3, with 11 positions matching TRBD2. Sequencing used peripheral blood. The CDR3 is CASSVALAGAPGTDTQYF. As DNA, the CDR3 is TGTGCCAGCAGCGTAGCACTAGCGGGGGCCCCAGGGACAGATACGCAGTATTTT.